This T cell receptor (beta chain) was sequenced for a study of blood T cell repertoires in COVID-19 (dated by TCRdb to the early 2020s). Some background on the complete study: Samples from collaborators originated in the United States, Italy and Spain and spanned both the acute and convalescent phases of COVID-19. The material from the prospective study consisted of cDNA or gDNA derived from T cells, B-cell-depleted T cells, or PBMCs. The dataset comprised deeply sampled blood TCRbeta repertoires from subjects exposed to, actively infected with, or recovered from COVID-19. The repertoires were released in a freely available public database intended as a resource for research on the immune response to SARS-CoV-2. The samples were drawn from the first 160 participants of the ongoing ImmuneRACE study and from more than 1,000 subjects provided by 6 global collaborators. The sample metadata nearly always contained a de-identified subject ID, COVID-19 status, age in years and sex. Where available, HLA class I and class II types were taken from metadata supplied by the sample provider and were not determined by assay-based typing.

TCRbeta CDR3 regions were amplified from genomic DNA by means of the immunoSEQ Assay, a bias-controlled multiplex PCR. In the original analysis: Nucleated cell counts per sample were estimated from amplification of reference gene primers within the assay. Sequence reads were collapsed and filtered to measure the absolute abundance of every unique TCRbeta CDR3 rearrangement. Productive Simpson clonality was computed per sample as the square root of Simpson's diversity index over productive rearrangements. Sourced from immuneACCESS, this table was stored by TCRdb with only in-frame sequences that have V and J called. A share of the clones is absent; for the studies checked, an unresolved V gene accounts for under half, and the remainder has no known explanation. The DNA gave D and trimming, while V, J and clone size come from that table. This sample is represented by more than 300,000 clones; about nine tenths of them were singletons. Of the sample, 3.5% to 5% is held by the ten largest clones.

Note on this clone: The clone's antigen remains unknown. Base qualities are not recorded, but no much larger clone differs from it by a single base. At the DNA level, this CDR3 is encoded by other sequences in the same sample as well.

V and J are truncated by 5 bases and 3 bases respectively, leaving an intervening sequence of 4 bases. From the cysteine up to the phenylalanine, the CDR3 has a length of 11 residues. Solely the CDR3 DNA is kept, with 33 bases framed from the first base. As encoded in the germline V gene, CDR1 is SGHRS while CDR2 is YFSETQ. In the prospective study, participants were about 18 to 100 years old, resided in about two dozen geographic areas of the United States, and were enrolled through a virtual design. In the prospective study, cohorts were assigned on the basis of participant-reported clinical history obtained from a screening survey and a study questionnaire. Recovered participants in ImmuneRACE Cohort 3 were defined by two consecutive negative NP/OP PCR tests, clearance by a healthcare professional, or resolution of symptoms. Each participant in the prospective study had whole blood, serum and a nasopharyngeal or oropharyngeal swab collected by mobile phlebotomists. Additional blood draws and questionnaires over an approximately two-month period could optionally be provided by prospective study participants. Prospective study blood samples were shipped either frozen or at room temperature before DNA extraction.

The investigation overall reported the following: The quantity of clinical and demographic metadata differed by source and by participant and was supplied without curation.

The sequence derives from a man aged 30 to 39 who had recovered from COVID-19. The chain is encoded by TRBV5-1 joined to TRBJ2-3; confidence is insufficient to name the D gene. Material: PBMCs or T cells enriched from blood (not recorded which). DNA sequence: TGCGCCAGCAGTCTGACAGATACGCAGTATTTT. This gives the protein CASSLTDTQYF.